The 31 T cell receptor beta chains given below trace back to one sample, sequenced in a study of blood T cell repertoires in COVID-19. This table comes from immunoSEQ multiplex PCR, and its TCRdb copy is limited to in-frame clones, with some not included. In the table there are tens of thousands of clones, about 88% of which are singletons. The source material was peripheral blood. Every receptor here comes from a man aged 55-75 years with acute or convalescent COVID-19.

This clone is a singleton in its sample. This chain uses TRBV6-5 with TRBJ1-1, with a tentative D call TRBD1 (5 bases). Looked up from germline, CDR1 is MNHEY and CDR2 is SVGAGI. This CDR3 is built from 14 residues. Trimming removed 7 bases at V and 3 bases at J, with 15 bases between. The CDR3: CASILTEGYTEAFF. The CDR3, as DNA: TGTGCCAGCATTCTGACAGAAGGTTACACTGAAGCTTTCTTT.

This rearrangement joins TRBV7-2 to TRBJ2-3; 7 bases line up with TRBD2. With V trimmed by 5 bases and J by 4 bases, 6 bases remained unmatched. Germline loops: CDR1 SGHTA, CDR2 FQGNSA. CDR3 length: 14 residues. The CDR3 sequence: CASSLWGGADTQYF. In nucleotides, the CDR3 is TGTGCCAGCAGCCTGTGGGGGGGTGCAGATACGCAGTATTTT.

The gene calls are TRBV7-2 and TRBJ1-2; the D gene is possibly TRBD1 (5 bases). The germline CDR1 and CDR2 sequences are SGHTA and FQGNSA. The CDR3 is 16 residues long. The ends were cut back, 1 base at V and 4 bases at J, with 16 bases in the middle. CDR3 residues: CASSLVQGPGGYGYTF. In nucleotides, the CDR3 is TGTGCCAGCAGCTTAGTCCAGGGACCGGGAGGCTATGGCTACACCTTC.

The chain has TRBV2 and TRBJ2-5, with D possibly being TRBD1 (8 bases). The CDR3 runs to 15 residues. Germline V CDR1 and CDR2: SNHLY, FYNNEI. V was shortened by 6 bases and J by 4 bases, with 18 bases between the two germline ends. This CDR3 is CASRPATGGGETQYF. The CDR3 DNA follows: TGTGCCAGCAGGCCCGCCACAGGGGGGGGAGAGACCCAGTACTTC.

This chain links TRBV3-1 (or the pseudogene TRBV3-2) with TRBJ2-1; tentatively, D is TRBD2 (6 bases). V shed 4 bases and J shed 1 base, with 14 bases lying between them. The CDR3 extends over 16 amino acids. Looked up from germline, CDR1 is LGHDT and CDR2 is YNNKEL (reference sequence). The CDR3 DNA reads as TGTGCCAGCAGCCCTGCCGGAGGGCAGTCCTACAATGAGCAGTTCTTC. Its protein product is CASSPAGGQSYNEQFF.

The chain employs TRBV28 and TRBJ1-2; tentative D call: TRBD1 (5 bases). This CDR3 is 13 amino acids long. The ends were cut back, 1 base at V and 8 bases at J, with 11 bases in the middle. Germline CDR1 reads MDHEN; CDR2 reads SYDVKM. In nucleotides, the CDR3 is TGTGCCAGCAGTTTATCCAGGGTTGGCGGCTACACCTTC. Amino acids: CASSLSRVGGYTF.

The chain employs TRBV5-5 and TRBJ2-7; D is unresolved. V gave up 2 bases and J gave up 2 bases, with 8 bases separating them. The germline CDR1 and CDR2 sequences are SGHKS and YYEKEE (reference sequence). The CDR3 contains 13 residues. CDR3 coding DNA: TGTGCCAGCAGCTTTAGCCTACCCTACGAGCAGTACTTC. Encoded protein: CASSFSLPYEQYF.

The chain joins TRBV19 to TRBJ2-3; D remains ambiguous. Trimming took 6 bases from V and 2 from J, leaving 12 bases between them. CDR1 LNHDA and CDR2 SQIVND come from the germline V gene (reference sequence). This CDR3 spans 14 amino acids. CDR3 sequence reads: CASSLRSPTDTQYF. DNA of the CDR3: TGTGCCAGTAGCCTCAGGTCACCCACAGATACGCAGTATTTT.

This clone was seen a single time. The rearrangement joins TRBV18 to TRBJ1-1, with TRBD1 as a possible D gene (5 bases). The CDR3 runs to 15 residues. The V gene's germline CDR1 is KGHSH and CDR2 LQKENI. With 2 bases removed from V and 5 bases from J, the gap between germline ends came to 15 bases. CDR3 loop: CASSPGTGGRTEAFF. The CDR3 DNA follows: TGTGCCAGCTCACCAGGGACGGGGGGGAGGACTGAAGCTTTCTTT.

V is TRBV27 and J is TRBJ1-2; D call uncertain. The CDR3 is made up of 15 amino acids. The V end was cut by 3 bases, the J end by 8 bases, with 19 bases between. CDR1 and CDR2 from the germline V gene are MNHEY and SMNVEV (reference sequence). CDR3 sequence: CASSFSSRQASGYTF. CDR3 DNA sequence: TGTGCCAGCAGTTTCTCGTCACGTCAGGCTAGCGGCTACACCTTC.

V and J are TRBV6-5 and TRBJ1-1; 10 positions match TRBD1. The trim removed 6 bases at V and 4 bases at J, leaving 8 bases unmatched. The CDR3 covers 15 residues. The germline V gene has CDR1 MNHEY and CDR2 SVGAGI. The CDR3 reads CASRTGTGDATEAFF. DNA of the CDR3: TGTGCCAGCAGAACCGGGACAGGGGACGCCACTGAAGCTTTCTTT.

The rearrangement uses TRBV11-2 and TRBJ1-5; D is unclear. Germline CDR1 reads SGHAT; CDR2 reads FQNNGV. This CDR3 region has 15 residues. V lost 1 base and J 0 bases, leaving 7 bases between the germline ends. CDR3 in amino acids: CASSLGGNSNQPQHF. In nucleotides, the CDR3 is TGTGCCAGCAGCTTAGGCGGAAATAGCAATCAGCCCCAGCATTTT.

The chain carries TRBV4-2 and TRBJ2-3; 9 bases map to TRBD2. The CDR3 loop spans 18 amino acids. V was pared by 0 bases and J by 0 bases, with 7 bases of the junction left unmatched. The germline V gene encodes CDR1 LGHNA and CDR2 YNFKEQ. The CDR3 sequence: CASSQDRLAGTSTDTQYF. For the CDR3, the DNA is TGTGCCAGCAGCCAAGATAGGCTAGCGGGAACTAGCACAGATACGCAGTATTTT.

This chain uses TRBV27 with TRBJ1-2; possible D gene TRBD1, 6 bases. CDR1 and CDR2 (germline): MNHEY, SMNVEV (reference sequence). The V end lost 2 bases, the J end lost 1 base, and 11 bases lay between the germline ends. The CDR3 loop spans 15 amino acids. The CDR3 is CASSLRGNRNYGYTF. CDR3 coding DNA: TGTGCCAGCAGTTTAAGGGGGAATCGTAACTATGGCTACACCTTC.

The rearrangement joins TRBV6-1 to TRBJ2-7; 10 bases are a match to TRBD2. This CDR3 has 17 amino acids. From germline, CDR1 is MNHNS and CDR2 SASEGT. After removal of 0 bases from V and 2 bases from J, the junction contained 7 bases not matched to a gene. CDR3 nucleotides: TGTGCCAGCAGTGAAGCTCAGAGCGGGAGGGCCCCCTACGAGCAGTACTTC. Amino acids: CASSEAQSGRAPYEQYF.

This rearrangement joins TRBV28 to TRBJ2-7; no definite D call. This CDR3 has 14 amino acids. V was pared by 3 bases and J by 3 bases, with 12 bases between. Germline V gene sequence: CDR1 MDHEN, CDR2 SYDVKM. The CDR3: CASSFPQNNYEQYF. Here the CDR3 DNA reads TGTGCCAGCAGTTTCCCTCAGAATAACTACGAGCAGTACTTC.

The V and J genes are TRBV13 and TRBJ1-2, with a tentative D call TRBD1 (5 bases). CDR3 length equals 15 residues. Trimming stripped 0 bases from V and 3 bases from J, with 11 bases between. CDR1 is PRHDT, CDR2 FYEKMQ, per germline (reference sequence). This CDR3 is CASSLGGGGYYGYTF. CDR3 nucleotide sequence: TGTGCCAGCAGCTTAGGTGGGGGAGGGTACTATGGCTACACCTTC.

V gene TRBV19 combines with J gene TRBJ1-2; 9 positions agree with TRBD1. In germline, CDR1 is LNHDA, CDR2 SQIVND (reference sequence). The junction had 4 bases not matched to a gene; V was cut back by 2 bases and J by 6 bases. This CDR3 has 14 residues. The CDR3 DNA reads TGTGCCAGTAGTATACCACAGGGGGCGCATGGCTACACCTTC. Its translation is CASSIPQGAHGYTF.

The chain links TRBV24-1 to TRBJ2-3; tentative D call: TRBD1 (5 bases). This CDR3 has 15 amino acids. The ends were cut back, 4 bases at V and 1 base at J, with 11 bases in the middle. The germline CDR1 and CDR2 sequences are KGHDR and SFDVKD. CDR3: CATSELGVGTDTQYF. In nucleotides, the CDR3 is TGTGCCACCAGTGAGTTAGGGGTTGGCACAGATACGCAGTATTTT.

The genes are TRBV18 and TRBJ1-2, with TRBD1 identical over 9 bases. Looked up from germline, CDR1 is KGHSH and CDR2 is LQKENI. J lost 8 bases, V lost 3 bases, and 4 bases had no gene match. This CDR3 has 13 residues. The CDR3 nucleotides are TGTGCCAGCTCACCGGGACAGGGCCGCGGCTACACCTTC. Translated: CASSPGQGRGYTF. The full variable domain, its missing parts supplied by reference TRBV18 and TRBJ1-2, is NAGVMQNPRHLVRRRGQEARLRCSPMKGHSHVYWYRQLPEEGLKFMVYLQKENIIDESGMPKERFSAEFPKEGPSILRIQQVVRGDSAAYFCASSPGQGRGYTFGSGTRLTVV.

The chain has TRBV29-1 and TRBJ2-5; 11 positions match TRBD1. Losses at the gene ends were 4 bases for V and 5 bases for J; bases not matched to a gene: 6. The CDR3 length is 14 residues. Germline V lookup: CDR1 SQVTM, CDR2 ANQGSEA. CDR3 residues: CSVVGGQGVETQYF. The CDR3 DNA sequence: TGCAGCGTTGTTGGGGGACAGGGGGTTGAGACCCAGTACTTC.

This chain joins TRBV27 and TRBJ2-2, with 9 bases fitting TRBD1. Germline CDR1 and CDR2: MNHEY and SMNVEV (reference sequence). Trimming cost V 2 bases and J 4 bases; bases outside gene matches: 8. The CDR3 is 17 residues long. Written as DNA, the CDR3 is TGTGCCAGCAGTTTACGACGGACAGGGGCTCTCACCGGGGAGCTGTTTTTT. This gives the protein CASSLRRTGALTGELFF.

The chain joins TRBV4-1 to TRBJ2-5; D might be TRBD1 (5 bases). The germline V gene encodes CDR1 MGHRA and CDR2 YSYEKL. Trimming removed 0 bases at V and 0 bases at J, with 8 bases between. The CDR3 runs 15 residues. The DNA for the CDR3 is TGCGCCAGCAGCCAAGATTCGACAGACCAAGAGACCCAGTACTTC. It specifies CASSQDSTDQETQYF.

This rearrangement joins TRBV27 to TRBJ1-5; 7 bases align to TRBD1. CDR1 and CDR2 from the germline V gene are MNHEY and SMNVEV (reference sequence). This CDR3 contains 17 residues. With 8 bases clipped from V and 0 bases from J, the junction kept 13 bases outside the gene matches. Here the CDR3 reads CASGGQDEKYSNQPQHF. The CDR3 coding sequence is TGTGCCAGCGGAGGACAGGATGAAAAATATAGCAATCAGCCCCAGCATTTT.

V is TRBV11-3 and J is TRBJ2-1; 7 nucleotides match TRBD2. This CDR3 has 14 amino acids. J was trimmed by 3 bases and V by 4 bases; bases with no gene match: 3. Germline V gene sequence: CDR1 SGHNT, CDR2 YENEEA. CDR3 in DNA: TGTGCCAGCAGCTACGGGGGGAGCTACAATGAGCAGTTCTTC. This sequence encodes CASSYGGSYNEQFF.

The rearrangement links TRBV7-9 to TRBJ1-1; D gene uncertain. The CDR3 loop spans 15 amino acids. Germline V gene lookup returns CDR1 SEHNR and CDR2 FQNEAQ (reference sequence). V was cut by 4 bases and J by 6 bases, with 18 bases left in between. The chain's CDR3 is CASSSDVRNPSEAFF. The CDR3 nucleotides are TGTGCCAGCAGCTCAGACGTCAGGAATCCGTCTGAAGCTTTCTTT. The full variable domain, rest sourced from reference TRBV7-9 and TRBJ1-1, is DTGVSQNPRHKITKRGQNVTFRCDPISEHNRLYWYRQTLGQGPEFLTYFQNEAQLEKSRLLSDRFSAERPKGSFSTLEIQRTEQGDSAMYLCASSSDVRNPSEAFFGQGTRLTVV.

The sample holds one count of this clone. V gene TRBV7-9 combines with J gene TRBJ1-2; D remains ambiguous. This CDR3 region has 13 residues. Germline loops: CDR1 SEHNR, CDR2 FQNEAQ (reference sequence). Deletions cut 4 bases from V and 5 bases from J, with 11 bases between. CDR3: CASSSGITYGYTF. CDR3 coding DNA: TGTGCCAGCAGCTCCGGGATAACATATGGCTACACCTTC.

This chain connects TRBV2 to TRBJ1-5; TRBD1 is a possible D gene (6 bases). The CDR3 has 14 amino acids. Trimming cost V 7 bases and J 3 bases, with 13 bases left between them. CDR1 and CDR2 (germline): SNHLY, FYNNEI. The CDR3 sequence: CASNPTGINQPQHF. The CDR3 nucleotides read TGTGCCAGCAACCCCACAGGGATCAATCAGCCCCAGCATTTT.

The chain is built from TRBV2 and TRBJ2-7, with 7 positions matching TRBD2. CDR3 length: 12 residues. J lost 3 bases, V lost 11 bases, and 7 bases had no gene match. CDR1 and CDR2 from the germline V gene are SNHLY and FYNNEI. The CDR3 DNA follows: TGTGCCGGCGGTGGGGGGGGCTACGAGCAGTACTTC. It translates to CAGGGGGYEQYF.

The rearrangement joins TRBV10-1 to TRBJ2-1; 14 bases align to TRBD2. Germline V lookup: CDR1 WNHNN, CDR2 SYGVQD (reference sequence). Losses at the gene ends were 2 bases for V and 3 bases for J; bases not matched to a gene: 9. The CDR3 length is 19 residues. This CDR3 is CASSEPTGTSGRYYNEQFF. In nucleotides, the CDR3 is TGCGCCAGCAGTGAGCCCACCGGGACTAGCGGGAGATACTACAATGAGCAGTTCTTC.

V is TRBV7-3 and J is TRBJ2-1, with TRBD2 as a possible D gene (6 bases). Germline CDR1 and CDR2: SGHTA and FQGTGA. V gave up 4 bases and J gave up 7 bases, with 11 bases separating them. The CDR3 is made up of 13 amino acids. The CDR3 DNA is TGTGCCAGCAGCTCGTATAGCGGAAATGAGCAGTTCTTC. Translated, it gives CASSSYSGNEQFF.